The 15 T cell receptor beta chains in this list originate from one sample, sequenced in a study of OX40 agonist ivuxolimab in advanced cancers. Measured with immunoSEQ multiplex PCR; TCRdb has only the in-frame clones, and not every one. The table includes 35,000 to 45,000 clones, 82% detected once. The material was CD4+ or CD8+ T cells sorted from blood, obtained in a trial of the OX40 agonist ivuxolimab. The receptors come from an adult with an advanced solid tumor such as melanoma, head and neck, liver or kidney cancer.

The chain couples TRBV5-4 to TRBJ2-3, with TRBD2 as a possible D gene (5 bases). Germline-derived CDR1 and CDR2 are SGHNT and YYREEE (reference sequence). Trimming took off 2 bases at V and 6 bases at J, with 10 bases between the two ends. The CDR3 is 13 residues long. The CDR3 here is CASSLGTGDTQYF. In DNA, the CDR3 is TGTGCCAGCAGCTTAGGTACGGGGGATACGCAGTATTTT. Drawing the rest from reference TRBV5-4 and TRBJ2-3, the complete variable domain is ETGVTQSPTHLIKTRGQQVTLRCSSQSGHNTVSWYQQALGQGPQFIFQYYREEENGRGNFPPRFSGLQFPNYSSELNVNALELDDSALYLCASSLGTGDTQYFGPGTRLTVL.

The chain is built from TRBV23-1 and TRBJ2-2; D not resolved. TRBV23-1 is reported as an ORF; its role is uncertain. This CDR3 is 15 amino acids long. V lost 0 bases and J lost 15, with 20 bases in between. CDR3 DNA: TGCGCCAGCAGTCAATCAACTTGTTTCGGCCCATGGGTGTTTTTT. Protein: CASSQSTCFGPWVFF.

CDR3 DNA sequence: TGCAGCGTGAACCGGGGATACGAGCAGTACTTC. This translates into CSVNRGYEQYF. V is TRBV29-1 and J is TRBJ2-7; TRBD2 is a possible D gene (5 bases). This CDR3 is built from 11 residues. The germline V gene has CDR1 SQVTM and CDR2 ANQGSEA. Between the trimmed V and J ends, which lost 6 bases and 4 bases, there was a span of 10 bases.

The chain uses TRBV5-4 and TRBJ1-2; 12 nucleotides line up with TRBD1. This CDR3 comprises 15 residues. After removal of 4 bases from V and 2 bases from J, the junction contained 3 bases not matched to a gene. Germline V gene data show CDR1 as SGHNT and CDR2 as YYREEE (reference sequence). In DNA form, the CDR3 reads TGTGCCAGCAGCGGGGGACAGGGGGCGAACTATGGCTACACCTTC. It codes for CASSGGQGANYGYTF.

The J gene is TRBJ2-3, the V gene TRBV23-1, with D possibly matching TRBD1 (5 bases). TRBV23-1 is an ORF for which the function is uncertain. The CDR3 has 15 residues. Trimming took 4 bases from V and 0 from J, leaving 11 bases between them. DNA of the CDR3: TGCGCCAGCAGTCTTGGTGGGGCAAGCACAGATACGCAGTATTTT. Residues: CASSLGGASTDTQYF.

The chain joins TRBV30 to TRBJ2-7; the D call may be TRBD1 or TRBD2 (5 bases each). Trimming stripped 2 bases from V and 1 base from J, with 12 bases between. Germline loops: CDR1 GTSNPN, CDR2 SVGIG (reference sequence). This CDR3 contains 14 residues. In nucleotides, the CDR3 is TGTGCCTGGAGTCGGGGCGGCAGTTCCTACGAGCAGTACTTC. This sequence encodes CAWSRGGSSYEQYF.

The chain uses TRBV2 and TRBJ1-5; D call uncertain. The germline CDR1 and CDR2 sequences are SNHLY and FYNNEI. This CDR3 contains 12 residues. Trimming stripped 8 bases from V and 0 bases from J, with 5 bases between. CDR3 bases: TGTGCCAGCGGCGGTAGCAATCAGCCCCAGCATTTT. Residues: CASGGSNQPQHF.

This clone was observed a handful of times. The chain links TRBV9 to TRBJ2-7; 7 bases match TRBD1. CDR3 length equals 14 residues. Germline trimming cut 3 bases from V and 5 bases from J; bases unmatched to any gene: 8. From germline, CDR1 is SGDLS and CDR2 YYNGEE. The CDR3 protein is CASSAQTGSDEQYF. The CDR3 nucleotides are TGTGCCAGCAGCGCACAGACAGGGAGCGACGAGCAGTACTTC.

The J gene is TRBJ2-7, the V gene TRBV7-8; TRBD1 aligns across 7 bases. Unmatched junction bases numbered 24, after V lost 5 bases and J lost 2 bases. Germline loops: CDR1 SGHVS, CDR2 FQNEAQ. This CDR3 spans 20 amino acids. The CDR3, as DNA: TGTGCCAGCAGCCTCCCCAGGGGGACAGCAGGTCCCATCGGCCCCTACGAGCAGTACTTC. It is translated as CASSLPRGTAGPIGPYEQYF.

The V and J genes are TRBV6-5 and TRBJ1-3, with TRBD1 as a possible D gene (5 bases). The CDR3 is 14 residues long. Germline CDR1 is MNHEY and CDR2 is SVGAGI. V lost 6 bases and J lost 4, with 13 bases in between. The CDR3: CASRREGDGNTIYF. The CDR3 DNA reads TGTGCCAGCAGAAGGGAAGGGGACGGAAACACCATATATTTT.

CDR3 sequence (DNA): TGTGCCAGCAGTTACTCAGACAGAGCCTATGGCTACACCTTC. Protein product: CASSYSDRAYGYTF. This chain links TRBV6-6 with TRBJ1-2; D is perhaps TRBD1 (5 bases). CDR3 size: 14 residues. Germline V gives CDR1 MNHNY, CDR2 SVGAGI (reference sequence). The V gene lost 0 bases and the J gene lost 4 bases, with 9 bases spanning the gap.

The rearrangement joins TRBV6-6 to TRBJ2-7; D is undetermined. The length of the CDR3 is 13 residues. Germline V gene lookup returns CDR1 MNHNY and CDR2 SVGAGI (reference sequence). With 6 bases removed from V and 6 bases from J, the gap between germline ends came to 15 bases. The CDR3 here is CASSLGLRSEQYF. CDR3 in DNA: TGTGCCAGCAGCCTCGGGCTGAGAAGCGAGCAGTACTTC.

This chain links TRBV18 with TRBJ2-1, with D possibly matching TRBD2 (5 bases). CDR3 length: 14 amino acids. V lost 1 base, J lost 1 base, and 5 bases lay in between. CDR1 and CDR2 from the germline V gene are KGHSH and LQKENI. This CDR3 reads CASSPLASYNEQFF. The CDR3 region has the DNA TGTGCCAGCTCACCACTAGCGTCCTACAATGAGCAGTTCTTC.

The chain uses TRBV18 and TRBJ1-6; 8 nucleotides agree with TRBD1. Germline CDR1 is KGHSH and CDR2 is LQKENI. V was pared by 3 bases and J by 5 bases, with 3 bases of the junction left unmatched. The CDR3 loop spans 15 amino acids. DNA for the CDR3: TGTGCCAGCTCACCGTTACAGGGGGATAATTCACCCCTCCACTTT. The encoded protein is CASSPLQGDNSPLHF. Full variable domain (rest looked up from reference TRBV18 and TRBJ1-6): NAGVMQNPRHLVRRRGQEARLRCSPMKGHSHVYWYRQLPEEGLKFMVYLQKENIIDESGMPKERFSAEFPKEGPSILRIQQVVRGDSAAYFCASSPLQGDNSPLHFGNGTRLTVT.

This rearrangement joins TRBV25-1 to TRBJ2-2; 8 positions agree with TRBD2. Losses at the gene ends were 2 bases for V and 2 bases for J; bases not matched to a gene: 4. The CDR3 extends over 16 amino acids. Germline lookup yields CDR1 MGHDK and CDR2 SYGVNS. CDR3 sequence: CASSEPRGVNTGELFF. CDR3 coding DNA: TGTGCCAGCAGTGAACCGCGGGGGGTTAACACCGGGGAGCTGTTTTTT.